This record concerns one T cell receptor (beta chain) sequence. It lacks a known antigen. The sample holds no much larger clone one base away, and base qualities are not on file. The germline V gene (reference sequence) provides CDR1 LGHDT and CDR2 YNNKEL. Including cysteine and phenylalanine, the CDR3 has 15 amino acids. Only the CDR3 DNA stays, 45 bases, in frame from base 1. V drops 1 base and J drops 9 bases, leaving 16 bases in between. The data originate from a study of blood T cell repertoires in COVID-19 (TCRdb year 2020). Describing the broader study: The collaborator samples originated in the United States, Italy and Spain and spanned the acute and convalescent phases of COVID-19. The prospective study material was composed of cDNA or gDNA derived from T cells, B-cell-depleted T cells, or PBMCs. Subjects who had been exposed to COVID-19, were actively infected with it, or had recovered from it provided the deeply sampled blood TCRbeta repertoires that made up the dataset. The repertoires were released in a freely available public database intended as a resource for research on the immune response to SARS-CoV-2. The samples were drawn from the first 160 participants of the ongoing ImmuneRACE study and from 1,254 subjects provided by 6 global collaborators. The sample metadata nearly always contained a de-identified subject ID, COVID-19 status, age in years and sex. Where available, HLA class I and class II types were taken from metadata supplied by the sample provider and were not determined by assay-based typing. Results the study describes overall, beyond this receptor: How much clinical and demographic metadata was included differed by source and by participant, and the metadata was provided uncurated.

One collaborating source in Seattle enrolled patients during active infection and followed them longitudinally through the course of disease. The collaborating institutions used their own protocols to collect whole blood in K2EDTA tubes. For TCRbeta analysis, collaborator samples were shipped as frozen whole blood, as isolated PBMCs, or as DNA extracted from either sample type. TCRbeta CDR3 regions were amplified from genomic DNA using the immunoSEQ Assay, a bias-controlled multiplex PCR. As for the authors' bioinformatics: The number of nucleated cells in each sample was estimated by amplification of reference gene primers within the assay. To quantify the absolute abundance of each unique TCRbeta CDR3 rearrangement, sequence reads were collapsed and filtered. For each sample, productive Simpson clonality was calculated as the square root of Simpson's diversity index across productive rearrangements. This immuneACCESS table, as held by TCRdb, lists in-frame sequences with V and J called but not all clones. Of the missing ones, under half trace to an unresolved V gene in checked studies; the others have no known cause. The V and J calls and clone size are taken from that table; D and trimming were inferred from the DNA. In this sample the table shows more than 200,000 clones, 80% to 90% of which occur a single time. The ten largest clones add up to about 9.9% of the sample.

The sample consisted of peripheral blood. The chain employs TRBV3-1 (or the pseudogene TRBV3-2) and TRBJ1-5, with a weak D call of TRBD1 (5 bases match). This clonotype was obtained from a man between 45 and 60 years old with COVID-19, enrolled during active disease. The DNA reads TGTGCCAGCAGCCAAGGGGGTAGGGGCTACGGGCCCCAGCATTTT. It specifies CASSQGGRGYGPQHF.